This T cell receptor beta chain was documented in a study of OX40 agonist ivuxolimab in advanced cancers. This table comes from immunoSEQ multiplex PCR, and its TCRdb copy is limited to in-frame clones, with some not included. Among 77,000 or so clones listed, almost 90% were seen once. Regarding this clone: What it binds is unknown.

The study's findings and limits: With doses of 0.1 to 3.0 mg/kg, CD4+ and CD8+ blood T cells had undergone clonal expansion by week 6.

CDR1 MNHNS and CDR2 SASEGT come from the germline V gene. The CDR3 has 11 amino acids. V dropped 5 bases and J dropped 5 bases, with 6 bases sitting between them. The sequence was obtained from an adult with an advanced solid tumor such as melanoma, head and neck, liver or kidney cancer. This rearrangement joins TRBV6-1 to TRBJ1-2; D remains unclear. The sample consisted of CD4+ or CD8+ T cells sorted from blood, taken in a trial of the OX40 agonist ivuxolimab. The CDR3 loop reads CASSYLYGYTF. As DNA, the CDR3 is TGTGCCAGCAGTTACCTTTATGGCTACACCTTC.